The clone carrying this TCR beta chain was picked up many times. The source of the sample is a study of T cell repertoires in cytomegalovirus infection. TCRdb recomputed calls from the reads with MiXCR, one row per CDR3 protein. The table includes under 200,000 distinct CDR3 sequences, 8% to 10% detected once. The CDR3 is 14 residues long. V dropped 3 bases and J dropped 2 bases, with 14 bases sitting between them. CDR1 is DFQATT and CDR2 is SNEGSKA in the germline V gene (reference sequence). The V gene is TRBV20-1, the J gene TRBJ2-7; D may correspond to TRBD1 or TRBD2 (6 bases each). Sequencing input: PBMCs. The source of this sequence is a human donor in good health (CMV status not recorded). Some clones in this sample may be carry-over from other donors' samples. This CDR3 is CSASFEGGTYEQYF. CDR3 sequence (DNA): TGCAGTGCTAGTTTTGAGGGGGGCACCTACGAGCAGTACTTC.